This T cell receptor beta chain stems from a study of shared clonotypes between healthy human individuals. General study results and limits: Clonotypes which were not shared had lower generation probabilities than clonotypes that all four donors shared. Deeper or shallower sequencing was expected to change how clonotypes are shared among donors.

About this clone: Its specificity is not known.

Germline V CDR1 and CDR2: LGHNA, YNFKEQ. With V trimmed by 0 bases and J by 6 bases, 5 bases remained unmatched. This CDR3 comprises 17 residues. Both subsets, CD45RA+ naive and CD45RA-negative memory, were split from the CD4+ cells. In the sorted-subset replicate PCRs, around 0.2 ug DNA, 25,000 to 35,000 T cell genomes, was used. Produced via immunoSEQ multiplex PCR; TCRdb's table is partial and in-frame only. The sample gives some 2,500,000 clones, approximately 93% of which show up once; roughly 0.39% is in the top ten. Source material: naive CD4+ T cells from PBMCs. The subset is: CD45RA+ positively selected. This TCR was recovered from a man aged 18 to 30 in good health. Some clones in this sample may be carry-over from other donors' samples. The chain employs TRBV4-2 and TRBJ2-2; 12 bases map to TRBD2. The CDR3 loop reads CASSQDWASGRAGELFF. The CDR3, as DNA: TGTGCCAGCAGCCAAGATTGGGCTAGCGGGAGGGCCGGGGAGCTGTTTTTT.